This T cell receptor beta chain comes out of a study of regulatory T cells in long-lasting Graves disease. Time point defined: newly diagnosed GD, antithyroid drugs for less than 3 months. PBMC RNA was the source of the TCR library. Each patient gave Nine milliliters of EDTA-anticoagulated peripheral blood. Germline CDR1 and CDR2: MNHEY and SVGEGT. The CDR3 is 13 residues long. J gave up 8 bases and V 7 bases, and 6 bases lay outside the gene matches. Arm-PCR with iRepertoire HTBI primers amplified the CDR3 regions for these TCR beta libraries. One entry per CDR3 protein, called by TCRdb with MiXCR from the multiplex PCR reads. The sample has more than 300,000 distinct CDR3 sequences, roughly 15% seen once. This clonotype was picked up a small number of times. This same sample was also part of a study on T cells in Graves' hyperthyroidism and ophthalmopathy. That study adds: No progression to ophthalmopathy during 18 months of follow-up defined stable disease. TCR CDR3 underwent first-round RT-PCR with the HTBI primer set. The majority of expanded thyroid clonotypes above 0.001 also appeared in blood.

The V gene is TRBV6-2 or TRBV6-3, the J gene TRBJ2-4, with 9 bases that match TRBD1. The sequence came from a woman aged 18-29 years with Graves disease. The starting material was peripheral blood mononuclear cells (PBMCs), obtained at new diagnosis, from a patient treated with antithyroid drugs. CDR3 protein: CASTGTGLDIQYF. CDR3 DNA: TGTGCCAGCACCGGGACAGGGCTTGACATTCAGTACTTC.